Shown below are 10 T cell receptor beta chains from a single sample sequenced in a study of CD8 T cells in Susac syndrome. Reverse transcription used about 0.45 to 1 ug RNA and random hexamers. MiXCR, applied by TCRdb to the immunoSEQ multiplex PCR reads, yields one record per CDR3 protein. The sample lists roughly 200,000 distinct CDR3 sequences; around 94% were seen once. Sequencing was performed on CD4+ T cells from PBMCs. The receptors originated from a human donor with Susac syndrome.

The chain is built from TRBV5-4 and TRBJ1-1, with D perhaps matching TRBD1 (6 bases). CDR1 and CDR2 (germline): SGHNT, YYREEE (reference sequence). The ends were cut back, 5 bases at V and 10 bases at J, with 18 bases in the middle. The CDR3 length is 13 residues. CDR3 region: CASSENGGRGAFF. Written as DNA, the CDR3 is TGTGCCAGCAGTGAGAATGGGGGGCGCGGAGCTTTCTTT. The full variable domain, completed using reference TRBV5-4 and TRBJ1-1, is ETGVTQSPTHLIKTRGQQVTLRCSSQSGHNTVSWYQQALGQGPQFIFQYYREEENGRGNFPPRFSGLQFPNYSSELNVNALELDDSALYLCASSENGGRGAFFGQGTRLTVV.

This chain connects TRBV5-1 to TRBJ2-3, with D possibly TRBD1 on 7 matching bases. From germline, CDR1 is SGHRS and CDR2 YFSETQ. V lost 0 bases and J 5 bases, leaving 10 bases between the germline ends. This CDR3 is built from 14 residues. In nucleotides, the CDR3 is TGCGCCAGCAGCTTGGTCCAGGGGGGAGATACGCAGTATTTT. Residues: CASSLVQGGDTQYF. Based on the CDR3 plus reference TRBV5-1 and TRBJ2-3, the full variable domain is KAGVTQTPRYLIKTRGQQVTLSCSPISGHRSVSWYQQTPGQGLQFLFEYFSETQRNKGNFPGRFSGRQFSNSRSEMNVSTLELGDSALYLCASSLVQGGDTQYFGPGTRLTVL.

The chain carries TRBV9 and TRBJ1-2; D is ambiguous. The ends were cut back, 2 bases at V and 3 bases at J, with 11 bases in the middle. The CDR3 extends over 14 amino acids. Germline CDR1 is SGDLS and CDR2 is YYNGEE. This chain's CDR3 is CASSVGRSDYGYTF. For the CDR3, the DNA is TGTGCCAGCAGCGTTGGGCGGTCCGACTATGGCTACACCTTC.

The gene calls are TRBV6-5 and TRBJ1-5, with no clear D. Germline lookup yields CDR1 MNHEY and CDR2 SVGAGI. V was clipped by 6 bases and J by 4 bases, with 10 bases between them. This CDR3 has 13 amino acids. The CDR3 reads CASSPQRNQPQHF. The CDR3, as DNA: TGTGCCAGCAGCCCCCAAAGGAATCAGCCCCAGCATTTT.

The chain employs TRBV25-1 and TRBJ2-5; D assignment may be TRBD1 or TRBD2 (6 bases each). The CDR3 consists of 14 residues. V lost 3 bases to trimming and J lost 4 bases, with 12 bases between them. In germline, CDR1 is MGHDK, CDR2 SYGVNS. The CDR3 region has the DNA TGTGCCAGCAGTGATAGTCGGGGGCTAGAGACCCAGTACTTC. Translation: CASSDSRGLETQYF. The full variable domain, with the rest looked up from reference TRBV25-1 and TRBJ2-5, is EADIYQTPRYLVIGTGKKITLECSQTMGHDKMYWYQQDPGMELHLIHYSYGVNSTEKGDLSSESTVSRIRTEHFPLTLESARPSHTSQYLCASSDSRGLETQYFGPGTRLLVL.

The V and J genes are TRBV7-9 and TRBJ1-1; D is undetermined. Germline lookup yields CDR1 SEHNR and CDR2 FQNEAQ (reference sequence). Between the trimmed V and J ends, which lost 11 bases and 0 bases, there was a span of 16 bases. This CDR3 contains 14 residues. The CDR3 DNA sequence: TGTGCCGGCCGACCATTGGCCATGAACACTGAAGCTTTCTTT. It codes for CAGRPLAMNTEAFF.

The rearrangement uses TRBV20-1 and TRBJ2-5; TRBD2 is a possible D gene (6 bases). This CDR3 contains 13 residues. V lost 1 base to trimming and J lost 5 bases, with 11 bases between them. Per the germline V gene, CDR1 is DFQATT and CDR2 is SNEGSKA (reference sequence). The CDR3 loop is CSARVEGSETQYF. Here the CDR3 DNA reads TGCAGTGCTAGAGTGGAGGGGTCGGAGACCCAGTACTTC.

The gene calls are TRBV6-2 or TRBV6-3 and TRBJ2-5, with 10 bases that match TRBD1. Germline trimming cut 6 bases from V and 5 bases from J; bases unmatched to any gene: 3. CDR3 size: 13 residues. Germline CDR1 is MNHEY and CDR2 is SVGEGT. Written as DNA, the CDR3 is TGTGCCAGCAGAAGACAGGGGGCGGAGACCCAGTACTTC. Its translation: CASRRQGAETQYF.

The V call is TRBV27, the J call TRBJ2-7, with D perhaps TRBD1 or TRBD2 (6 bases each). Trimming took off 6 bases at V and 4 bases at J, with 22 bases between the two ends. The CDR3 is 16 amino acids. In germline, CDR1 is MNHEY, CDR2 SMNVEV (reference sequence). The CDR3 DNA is TGTGCCAGCAGCGCTATTGGGGGGACACCCCCTTACGAGCAGTACTTC. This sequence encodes CASSAIGGTPPYEQYF.

CDR3: CASSATWPGEQYF. CDR3 nucleotides: TGTGCCAGCAGCGCGACATGGCCTGGGGAGCAGTACTTC. This sequence joins TRBV11-2 and TRBJ2-7, with no clear D. The CDR3 is 13 residues long. The germline CDR1 and CDR2 sequences are SGHAT and FQNNGV. Trimming pared 5 bases from V and 7 bases from J, leaving 15 bases between. Full variable domain (missing parts from reference TRBV11-2 and TRBJ2-7): EAGVAQSPRYKIIEKRQSVAFWCNPISGHATLYWYQQILGQGPKLLIQFQNNGVVDDSQLPKDRFSAERLKGVDSTLKIQPAKLEDSAVYLCASSATWPGEQYFGPGTRLTVT.